This T cell receptor beta chain was sequenced during a study of T-cell memory formation after mild COVID-19. TCRdb ran MiXCR on the 5' RACE reads and lists one entry per CDR3 protein. The data hold a few hundred thousand distinct CDR3 sequences, with just under 20% observed a single time. Germline CDR1 is KGHSH and CDR2 is LQKENI. CDR3 length: 14 residues. V dropped 5 bases and J dropped 1; count of bases not matched to a gene: 3. Study-level findings and limits: Balance between CD4 and CD8 was seen in clones contracting day 15 to 85, and a CD4+ lean was seen in later expanders.

This clonotype was seen a few times. Its antigen remains unknown. The source is a man younger than 35 who had mild COVID-19 (a few samples of this study predate the infection). Cell type and time point are not known. The J gene is TRBJ2-3, the V gene TRBV18; 7 bases are shared with TRBD2. The source material was PBMCs or a T cell subset sorted from them (not recorded which). The CDR3 nucleotides are TGTGCCAGCTCAGCCCTAGCGGGCACAGATACGCAGTATTTT. It encodes CASSALAGTDTQYF.